The clone carrying this TCR beta chain has ten or more counts. What was amplified from RNA transcripts were TCR beta CDR3 regions. The TCR CDR3 was amplified in a first-round RT-PCR using the HTBI primer set. TCRdb ran MiXCR on the multiplex PCR reads and lists one entry per CDR3 protein. Among roughly 300,000 distinct CDR3 sequences listed, around a fifth were seen once. This record comes from a study of T cells in Graves' hyperthyroidism and ophthalmopathy. This CDR3 comprises 17 residues. Germline-derived CDR1 and CDR2 are SNHLY and FYNNEI. V lost 6 bases and J 4 bases, leaving 21 bases between the germline ends. Graves' hyperthyroidism was deemed stable given no ophthalmopathy progression within 18 months. Researchers barred patients who had uncontrolled infection, other autoimmune disease, pregnancy or lactation.

Sequenced sample: blood. The receptor was isolated from a woman between 45 and 60 years old with Graves' hyperthyroidism. The rearrangement joins TRBV2 to TRBJ1-4, with D possibly being TRBD1 (5 bases). The CDR3 loop is CASSKKLGPDSNEKLFF. The CDR3 nucleotides are TGTGCCAGCAGCAAAAAATTAGGACCCGACAGTAATGAAAAACTGTTTTTT. Full variable domain (outside the CDR3, taken from reference TRBV2 and TRBJ1-4): EPEVTQTPSHQVTQMGQEVILRCVPISNHLYFYWYRQILGQKVEFLVSFYNNEISEKSEIFDDQFSVERPDGSNFTLKIRSTKLEDSAMYFCASSKKLGPDSNEKLFFGSGTQLSVL.